Here is one T cell receptor beta chain with its context. V lost 0 bases, J lost 6 bases, and 13 bases lay in between. This CDR3 is 15 amino acids long. Germline V gene data show CDR1 as SGHDN and CDR2 as FVKESK. The data are from a study of CD8+CD57+ T cells in acquired aplastic anemia. Patients selected for sequencing had displayed CD8+CD57+ cell expansion by flow cytometry. For CDR3 and TCR beta VDJ profiling, genomic DNA was the template used. TCRdb used MiXCR to reprocess the reads, holding one entry per CDR3 protein. The sample shows 250,000 or so distinct CDR3 sequences, approximately 45% of them seen only once.

This chain links TRBV14 with TRBJ2-3, with D perhaps matching TRBD2 (7 bases). Sample: sorted CD4+, CD8+, or CD8+CD57+ T cells (not recorded which) from PBMCs. The sequence derives from a human donor with aplastic anemia. CDR3 DNA: TGTGCCAGCAGCCAAGATTGGGGGGGCCGTGATACGCAGTATTTT. The encoded protein is CASSQDWGGRDTQYF.